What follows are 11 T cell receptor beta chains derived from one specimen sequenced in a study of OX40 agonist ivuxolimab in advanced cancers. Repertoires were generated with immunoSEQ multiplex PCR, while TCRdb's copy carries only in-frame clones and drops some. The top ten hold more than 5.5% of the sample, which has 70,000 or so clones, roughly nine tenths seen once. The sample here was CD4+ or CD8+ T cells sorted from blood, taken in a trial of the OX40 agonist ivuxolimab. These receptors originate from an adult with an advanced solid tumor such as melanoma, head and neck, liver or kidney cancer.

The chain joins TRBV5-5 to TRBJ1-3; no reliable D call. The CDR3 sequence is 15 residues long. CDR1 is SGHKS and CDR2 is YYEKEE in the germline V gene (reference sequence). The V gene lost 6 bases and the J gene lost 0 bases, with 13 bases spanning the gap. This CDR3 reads CASTFLNSSGNTIYF. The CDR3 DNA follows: TGTGCCAGCACCTTCCTTAACAGCTCTGGAAACACCATATATTTT. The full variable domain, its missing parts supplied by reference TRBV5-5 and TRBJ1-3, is DAGVTQSPTHLIKTRGQQVTLRCSPISGHKSVSWYQQVLGQGPQFIFQYYEKEERGRGNFPDRFSARQFPNYSSELNVNALLLGDSALYLCASTFLNSSGNTIYFGEGSWLTVV.

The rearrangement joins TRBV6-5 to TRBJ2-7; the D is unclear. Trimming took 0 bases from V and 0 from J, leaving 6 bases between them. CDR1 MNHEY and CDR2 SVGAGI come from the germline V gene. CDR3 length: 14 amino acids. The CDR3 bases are TGTGCCAGCAGTTACTCTGACGGCTCCTACGAGCAGTACTTC. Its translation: CASSYSDGSYEQYF.

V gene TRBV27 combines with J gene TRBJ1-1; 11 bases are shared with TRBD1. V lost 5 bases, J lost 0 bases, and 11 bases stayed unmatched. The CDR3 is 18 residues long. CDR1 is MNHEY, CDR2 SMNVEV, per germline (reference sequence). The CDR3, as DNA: TGTGCCAGCAGTAGGTCGGGACAGGGGGGACCGATGAACACTGAAGCTTTCTTT. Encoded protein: CASSRSGQGGPMNTEAFF.

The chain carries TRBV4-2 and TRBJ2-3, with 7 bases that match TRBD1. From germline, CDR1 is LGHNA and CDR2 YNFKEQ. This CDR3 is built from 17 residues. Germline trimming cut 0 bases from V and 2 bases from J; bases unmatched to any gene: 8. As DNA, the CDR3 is TGTGCCAGCAGCCAAGATGGAGACAGGGTCAACACAGATACGCAGTATTTT. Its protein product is CASSQDGDRVNTDTQYF.

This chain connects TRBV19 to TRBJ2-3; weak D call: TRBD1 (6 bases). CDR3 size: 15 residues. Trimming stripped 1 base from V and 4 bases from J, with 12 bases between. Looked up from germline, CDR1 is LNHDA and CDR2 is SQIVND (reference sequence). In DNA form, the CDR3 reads TGTGCCAGTAGTATAGTAGGGGGAACACCAGATACGCAGTATTTT. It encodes CASSIVGGTPDTQYF.

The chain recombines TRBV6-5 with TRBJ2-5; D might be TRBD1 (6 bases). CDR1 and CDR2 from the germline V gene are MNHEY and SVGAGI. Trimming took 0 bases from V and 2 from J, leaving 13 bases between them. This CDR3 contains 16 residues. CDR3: CASSYSVGRGQETQYF. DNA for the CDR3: TGTGCCAGCAGTTACTCAGTGGGCAGGGGTCAAGAGACCCAGTACTTC.

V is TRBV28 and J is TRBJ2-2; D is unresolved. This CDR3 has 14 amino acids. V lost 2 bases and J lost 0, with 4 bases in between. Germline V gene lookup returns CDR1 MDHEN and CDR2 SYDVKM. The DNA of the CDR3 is TGTGCCAGCAGTTTAGACACGAACACCGGGGAGCTGTTTTTT. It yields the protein CASSLDTNTGELFF.

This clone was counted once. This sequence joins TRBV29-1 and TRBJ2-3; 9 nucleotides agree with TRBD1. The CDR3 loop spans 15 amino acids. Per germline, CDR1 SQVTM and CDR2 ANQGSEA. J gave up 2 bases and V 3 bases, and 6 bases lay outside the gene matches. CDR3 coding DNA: TGCAGCGTTGACCACAGGGGGCTGGACACAGATACGCAGTATTTT. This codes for CSVDHRGLDTDTQYF.

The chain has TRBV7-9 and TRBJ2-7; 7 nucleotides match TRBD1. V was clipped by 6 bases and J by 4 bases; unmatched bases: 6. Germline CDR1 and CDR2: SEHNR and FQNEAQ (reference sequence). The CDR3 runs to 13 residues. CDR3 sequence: CASRPRDSYEQYF. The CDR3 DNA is TGTGCCAGCAGACCCCGGGACAGTTACGAGCAGTACTTC.

CDR3 protein: CATSRGAGANQETQYF. The CDR3 nucleotides read TGTGCCACCAGCAGAGGGGCGGGGGCAAACCAAGAGACCCAGTACTTC. The V call is TRBV15, the J call TRBJ2-5, with a possible D match to TRBD2 (7 bases). V was trimmed by 1 base and J by 0 bases, leaving 12 bases between them. CDR3 length: 16 residues. The germline V gene encodes CDR1 LNHNV and CDR2 YYDKDF (reference sequence).

The CDR3 nucleotides are TGTGCCAGCAGACCCCTGCCGGGACAGGGTACAGATACGCAGTATTTT. Its translation: CASRPLPGQGTDTQYF. The chain uses TRBV28 and TRBJ2-3; 9 nucleotides match TRBD1. This CDR3 region has 16 residues. V lost 6 bases and J lost 3; bases outside the gene matches: 10. Germline lookup yields CDR1 MDHEN and CDR2 SYDVKM. Supplemented by reference TRBV28 and TRBJ2-3, the full variable domain reads DVKVTQSSRYLVKRTGEKVFLECVQDMDHENMFWYRQDPGLGLRLIYFSYDVKMKEKGDIPEGYSVSREKKERFSLILESASTNQTSMYLCASRPLPGQGTDTQYFGPGTRLTVL.